These 10 T cell receptor beta chains were sequenced from one sample in a study of technical replicates of blood from a handful of donors. Sequencing was performed with immunoSEQ multiplex PCR; in TCRdb, only in-frame clones are kept and a portion is missing. The table lists approximately 79,000 clones, around nine tenths of them singletons. Sequenced input: T cells isolated from PBMCs. The receptors derive from a human donor in good health.

The rearrangement links TRBV10-1 to TRBJ1-2, with D unresolved. CDR1 is WNHNN, CDR2 SYGVQD, per germline (reference sequence). The CDR3 is 10 residues long. Deletions cut 6 bases from V and 7 bases from J, with 6 bases between. The CDR3 DNA follows: TGCGCCAGCAGCCCTATTGGCTACACCTTC. Translating gives CASSPIGYTF.

The chain couples TRBV7-9 to TRBJ1-2, with TRBD1 as a possible D gene (6 bases). Per the germline V gene, CDR1 is SEHNR and CDR2 is FQNEAQ (reference sequence). V was pared by 7 bases and J by 2 bases, with 17 bases between. The CDR3 is 15 residues long. DNA of the CDR3: TGTGCCAGCATAGAGTTACAGGGCCTCAACTATGGCTACACCTTC. As protein: CASIELQGLNYGYTF.

The rearrangement uses TRBV28 and TRBJ2-1; a weak D match, TRBD1 (5 bases). Germline CDR1 MDHEN, CDR2 SYDVKM. The CDR3 spans 15 residues. Trimming pared 5 bases from V and 2 bases from J, leaving 13 bases between. CDR3 amino acids: CASSDLGAAYNEQFF. The CDR3 DNA is TGTGCCAGCAGTGACCTAGGGGCGGCCTACAATGAGCAGTTCTTC. The variable domain in full, with the rest retrieved from reference TRBV28 and TRBJ2-1, is DVKVTQSSRYLVKRTGEKVFLECVQDMDHENMFWYRQDPGLGLRLIYFSYDVKMKEKGDIPEGYSVSREKKERFSLILESASTNQTSMYLCASSDLGAAYNEQFFGPGTRLTVL.

This clone was seen more than once but under ten times. This chain links TRBV7-9 with TRBJ1-1; D ambiguous. The CDR3 contains 12 residues. CDR1 is SEHNR, CDR2 FQNEAQ, per germline (reference sequence). V was cut by 1 base and J by 4 bases, with 4 bases left in between. The CDR3 DNA is TGTGCCAGCAGCTTAGGTCGCACTGAAGCTTTCTTT. The encoded protein is CASSLGRTEAFF.

This chain links TRBV29-1 with TRBJ2-4; D uncertain. Trimming took 3 bases from V and 0 from J, leaving 6 bases between them. CDR3 length: 13 residues. The germline CDR1 and CDR2 sequences are SQVTM and ANQGSEA. The CDR3 DNA is TGCAGCGTTGAGTCAGGAGCCAAAAACATTCAGTACTTC. Amino acid sequence: CSVESGAKNIQYF.

The rearrangement uses TRBV9 and TRBJ2-7; 8 positions match TRBD2. This CDR3 is built from 15 residues. CDR1 and CDR2 from the germline V gene are SGDLS and YYNGEE. Germline trimming cut 4 bases from V and 3 bases from J; bases unmatched to any gene: 9. Here the CDR3 DNA reads TGTGCCAGCAGCCTCTCGACTAGCGACTTCTACGAGCAGTACTTC. Residues: CASSLSTSDFYEQYF. Drawing the rest from reference TRBV9 and TRBJ2-7, the complete variable domain is DSGVTQTPKHLITATGQRVTLRCSPRSGDLSVYWYQQSLDQGLQFLIQYYNGEERAKGNILERFSAQQFPDLHSELNLSSLELGDSALYFCASSLSTSDFYEQYFGPGTRLTVT.

This clone was observed a single time. V usage is TRBV29-1 and J usage is TRBJ2-7; D is perhaps TRBD2 (6 bases). The CDR3 has 13 residues. V was pared by 4 bases and J by 1 base, with 11 bases between. The germline CDR1 and CDR2 sequences are SQVTM and ANQGSEA. The CDR3 nucleotides read TGCAGCGTTGGCGGGGCCTTGTCCTACGAGCAGTACTTC. Residues: CSVGGALSYEQYF.

This CDR3 reads CASSAGQGYTEAFF. CDR3 DNA: TGCGCCAGCAGCGCGGGACAGGGTTACACTGAAGCTTTCTTT. This chain links TRBV5-1 with TRBJ1-1; TRBD1 agrees at 9 bases. The junction had 4 bases not matched to a gene; V was cut back by 4 bases and J by 3 bases. This CDR3 has 14 residues. Germline V gene lookup returns CDR1 SGHRS and CDR2 YFSETQ.

The gene calls are TRBV6-5 and TRBJ1-2; D unclear. This CDR3 is built from 12 residues. Germline loops: CDR1 MNHEY, CDR2 SVGAGI. Trimming left V 6 bases short and J 4 bases short, with 9 bases between. The CDR3 coding sequence is TGTGCCAGCAGACGACTCACCTATGGCTACACCTTC. Its translation: CASRRLTYGYTF.

This clone was seen just once. This rearrangement joins TRBV6-5 to TRBJ2-2; TRBD1 matches 9 bases. The germline V gene has CDR1 MNHEY and CDR2 SVGAGI. V lost 6 bases, J lost 6 bases, and 2 bases stayed unmatched. The CDR3 is made up of 13 amino acids. The DNA of the CDR3 is TGTGCCAGCAGACAGGGGGCTGCCGGGGAGCTGTTTTTT. It is translated as CASRQGAAGELFF.